This TCR beta chain was sequenced for a study of PD-1 blockade in classical Hodgkin lymphoma. Remarks on this clone: No antigen is known for it.

Each of the patients experienced relapse following autologous stem cell transplantation, and their brentuximab vedotin exposure differed. Classifying best responses yielded complete response, partial response or progressive disease. The study's findings and limits: Repertoires differed for reasons still undefined, possibly disease activity or prior therapy.

The germline CDR1 and CDR2 sequences are SGHDT and YYEEEE. Trimming removed 1 base at V and 5 bases at J, with 11 bases between. This CDR3 has 14 amino acids. Profiled with immunoSEQ multiplex PCR; TCRdb holds only in-frame clones, not every one. Of 40,000 to 50,000 clones listed, roughly nine tenths are singletons. Sample: peripheral blood mononuclear cells (PBMCs), taken before the second cycle of nivolumab. The chain combines TRBV5-6 with TRBJ2-3; D remains ambiguous. The clonotype was recovered from a human donor with classical Hodgkin lymphoma. The DNA for the CDR3 is TGTGCCAGCAGCTTGAAAGGGTTCCGAGATACGCAGTATTTT. Its protein is CASSLKGFRDTQYF.